A single sample gave rise to the 11 T cell receptor beta chains below, sequenced in a study of Ad26.COV2.S vaccination and SARS-CoV-2 variants (dated by TCRdb to about 2021). The treatment or condition label, read with the paper, signifies: 15 to 20 received Ad26.COV2.S at low or high dose, single or two shots; roughly five received placebo; per-sample allocation not given. For vaccine and placebo recipients, repertoires were sequenced using samples collected on day 63 after the first injection. To prepare the library, the immunoSEQ multiplex PCR assay was applied. The table comes from immuneACCESS by way of TCRdb, which keeps in-frame sequences with V and J called. Part of the clones is missing from these tables; in studies checked, under half for an unresolved V gene and the rest for unknown reasons. The sample table lists around 350,000 clones, roughly 85% of them with a count of one. Less than 4% of the sample lies in the top ten.

Material: peripheral blood, obtained in a trial of Ad26.COV2.S vaccine versus placebo. The receptors originated from a person between 18 and 60 years old who received the Ad26.COV2.S COVID-19 vaccine or a placebo.

The rearrangement links TRBV2 to TRBJ1-5; 11 nucleotides agree with TRBD1. There are 17 residues in the CDR3. The junction had 4 bases not matched to a gene; V was cut back by 3 bases and J by 0 bases. Germline CDR1 is SNHLY and CDR2 is FYNNEI. CDR3 in amino acids: CASSEGQGVRSNQPQHF. The CDR3 DNA reads as TGTGCCAGCAGTGAGGGACAGGGGGTCCGTAGCAATCAGCCCCAGCATTTT. The variable domain in full, completed from reference TRBV2 and TRBJ1-5, reads EPEVTQTPSHQVTQMGQEVILRCVPISNHLYFYWYRQILGQKVEFLVSFYNNEISEKSEIFDDQFSVERPDGSNFTLKIRSTKLEDSAMYFCASSEGQGVRSNQPQHFGDGTRLSIL.

J is TRBJ2-6 and V is TRBV18; D unclear. This CDR3 is built from 17 residues. The germline V gene has CDR1 KGHSH and CDR2 LQKENI. V was trimmed by 3 bases and J by 4 bases, leaving 16 bases between them. As DNA, the CDR3 is TGTGCCAGCTCACCGGCCGTGCTCAGAGGAGGGGCCAACGTCCTGACTTTC. Residues: CASSPAVLRGGANVLTF.

The chain employs TRBV4-1 and TRBJ1-1, with 7 bases identical to TRBD1. The CDR3 is made up of 13 amino acids. Germline V gene sequence: CDR1 MGHRA, CDR2 YSYEKL. V trimming: 9 bases; J trimming: 4 bases; junction bases outside the gene matches: 8. CDR3 loop: CASSTGQVTEAFF. The DNA of the CDR3 is TGCGCCAGTTCGACAGGGCAAGTCACTGAAGCTTTCTTT.

The chain carries TRBV5-1 and TRBJ2-5; TRBD1 matches 12 bases. CDR3 length: 17 residues. Germline V gene lookup returns CDR1 SGHRS and CDR2 YFSETQ. After removal of 1 base from V and 9 bases from J, the junction contained 13 bases not matched to a gene. CDR3 protein: CASSLNPGQGAHRAQYF. The CDR3 DNA reads as TGCGCCAGCAGCTTGAACCCGGGACAGGGGGCGCATAGGGCCCAGTACTTC.

This chain uses TRBV6-5 with TRBJ2-3; a possible D gene is TRBD2 (6 bases). The germline V gene encodes CDR1 MNHEY and CDR2 SVGAGI. Trimming pared 6 bases from V and 4 bases from J, leaving 11 bases between. CDR3 size: 13 residues. The DNA for the CDR3 is TGTGCCAGCAGGCGACTAGTCGCAGATACGCAGTATTTT. This sequence encodes CASRRLVADTQYF.

This clone was seen a single time. The J gene is TRBJ1-1, the V gene TRBV27; TRBD1 aligns across 10 bases. The CDR3 runs 13 residues. Germline V gives CDR1 MNHEY, CDR2 SMNVEV (reference sequence). V was pared by 10 bases and J by 5 bases, with 7 bases of the junction left unmatched. CDR3 DNA: TGTGCCATCCGGACAGGGGGGAGTACTGAAGCTTTCTTT. Encoded protein: CAIRTGGSTEAFF.

This chain links TRBV19 with TRBJ1-1, with TRBD1 matching 10 bases. The germline V gene has CDR1 LNHDA and CDR2 SQIVND (reference sequence). This CDR3 is built from 14 residues. Germline trimming cut 4 bases from V and 4 bases from J; bases unmatched to any gene: 3. Here the CDR3 DNA reads TGTGCCAGTAGTAAGGGACAGGGGTTCACTGAAGCTTTCTTT. Its protein product is CASSKGQGFTEAFF.

The chain combines TRBV13 with TRBJ1-6; unclear D gene. The V and J ends lost 5 bases and 0 bases respectively, with 11 bases between them. Germline V gives CDR1 PRHDT, CDR2 FYEKMQ (reference sequence). The CDR3 has 16 amino acids. In nucleotides, the CDR3 is TGTGCCAGCAGCCAACACGGGAGCTCCTATAATTCACCCCTCCACTTT. Protein product: CASSQHGSSYNSPLHF.

This rearrangement joins TRBV7-7 to TRBJ2-5; D not certain. The CDR3 spans 17 residues. Germline V CDR1 and CDR2: SSHAT, FNYEAQ (reference sequence). V lost 5 bases and J 2 bases, leaving 21 bases between the germline ends. The CDR3 nucleotides read TGTGCCAGCAGCCATAGATCGACCCCGAGAAATCAAGAGACCCAGTACTTC. Translation: CASSHRSTPRNQETQYF.

This clone was detected a few times. DNA of the CDR3: TGTGCCAGCAGCCCCCGGTGGGGTGATTCACCCCTCCACTTT. Protein product: CASSPRWGDSPLHF. J is TRBJ1-6 and V is TRBV5-4; D is uncertain. V was pared by 4 bases and J by 8 bases, with 13 bases between. Germline CDR1 and CDR2: SGHNT and YYREEE (reference sequence). The CDR3 is 14 residues long.

V and J are TRBV9 and TRBJ2-2; no reliable D call. The CDR3 length is 16 residues. Germline V lookup: CDR1 SGDLS, CDR2 YYNGEE. V gave up 2 bases and J gave up 0 bases, with 11 bases separating them. The chain's CDR3 is CASSVGTAPNTGELFF. The CDR3 DNA follows: TGTGCCAGCAGCGTCGGCACGGCTCCGAACACCGGGGAGCTGTTTTTT.